These 7 T cell receptor beta chains share one sample of origin, sequenced in a study of persistence of HIV-infected CD4 T cells. This nonspecific control used anti-CD3/anti-CD28 bead stimulation of CD4+ T cells. CD4+ T cells upregulating both CD40 ligand and CD69 were sorted as responding cells. Their antigens are not known. This was the immunoSEQ version 4 assay in survey mode. TCRdb's table, derived via immunoSEQ multiplex PCR, lists solely in-frame clones and lacks some. The profile covers more than 35,000 clones, with approximately 88% appearing a single time and 1.3% taken by the ten largest. Specimen: CD4+ T cells sorted from PBMCs after approximately 19-hour stimulation, collected from a patient who received antiretroviral therapy. All receptors come from an adult man with HIV who was CMV-seropositive.

The chain combines TRBV10-3 with TRBJ2-7; D remains unclear. The germline V gene encodes CDR1 ENHRY and CDR2 SYGVKD. V lost 0 bases and J 3 bases, leaving 6 bases between the germline ends. CDR3 length: 13 amino acids. CDR3 residues: CAISESIGYEQYF. CDR3 DNA sequence: TGTGCCATCAGTGAGTCGATAGGCTACGAGCAGTACTTC.

This clone was picked up one time. As DNA, the CDR3 is TGTGCCACCAGCAGGCCGGGACAGGGTTTCAGGAACTATGGCTACACCTTC. This encodes CATSRPGQGFRNYGYTF. The rearrangement links TRBV15 to TRBJ1-2; 9 bases are a match to TRBD1. The ends lost 3 bases at V and 2 bases at J; junction bases unmatched: 10. The CDR3 runs to 17 residues. Germline V lookup: CDR1 LNHNV, CDR2 YYDKDF (reference sequence).

V is TRBV27 and J is TRBJ1-5, with a weak D call TRBD1 (6 bases). Germline assignment: CDR1 MNHEY and CDR2 SMNVEV (reference sequence). The CDR3 totals 15 residues. Trimming took off 5 bases at V and 0 bases at J, with 11 bases between the two ends. CDR3 protein: CASSPQGNSNQPQHF. In DNA, the CDR3 is TGTGCCAGCAGTCCGCAGGGGAATAGCAATCAGCCCCAGCATTTT.

The chain links TRBV9 to TRBJ2-3, with 11 bases fitting TRBD2. Germline V CDR1 and CDR2: SGDLS, YYNGEE. The CDR3 is 17 residues long. With 1 base clipped from V and 3 bases from J, the junction kept 7 bases outside the gene matches. DNA of the CDR3: TGTGCCAGCAGCGTAACGGGGGGACTAGCGGCAACAGATACGCAGTATTTT. Translating it yields CASSVTGGLAATDTQYF.

The chain is built from TRBV30 and TRBJ1-2; no reliable D call. The CDR3 consists of 15 residues. Germline loops: CDR1 GTSNPN, CDR2 SVGIG (reference sequence). Trimming took off 4 bases at V and 4 bases at J, with 19 bases between the two ends. The CDR3 DNA reads TGTGCCTGGAATCTAGATAGGGCGCCTAGCTATGGCTACACCTTC. It encodes CAWNLDRAPSYGYTF.

The V gene is TRBV7-6, the J gene TRBJ2-4; no firm D call. With 1 base removed from V and 3 bases from J, the gap between germline ends came to 10 bases. The CDR3 length is 15 residues. Germline loops: CDR1 SGHVS, CDR2 FNYEAQ. The DNA for the CDR3 is TGTGCCAGCAGCTTAGAAGTTGGTAGCAAAAACATTCAGTACTTC. Translated, it gives CASSLEVGSKNIQYF.

This chain links TRBV5-1 with TRBJ1-5; TRBD1 is a possible D gene (5 bases). This CDR3 is 13 amino acids long. Trimming left V 0 bases short and J 6 bases short, with 7 bases between. Germline V gives CDR1 SGHRS, CDR2 YFSETQ. The CDR3 sequence: CASSLEGIQPQHF. Written as DNA, the CDR3 is TGCGCCAGCAGCTTGGAGGGGATTCAGCCCCAGCATTTT. The full variable domain, with the rest looked up from reference TRBV5-1 and TRBJ1-5, is KAGVTQTPRYLIKTRGQQVTLSCSPISGHRSVSWYQQTPGQGLQFLFEYFSETQRNKGNFPGRFSGRQFSNSRSEMNVSTLELGDSALYLCASSLEGIQPQHFGDGTRLSIL.